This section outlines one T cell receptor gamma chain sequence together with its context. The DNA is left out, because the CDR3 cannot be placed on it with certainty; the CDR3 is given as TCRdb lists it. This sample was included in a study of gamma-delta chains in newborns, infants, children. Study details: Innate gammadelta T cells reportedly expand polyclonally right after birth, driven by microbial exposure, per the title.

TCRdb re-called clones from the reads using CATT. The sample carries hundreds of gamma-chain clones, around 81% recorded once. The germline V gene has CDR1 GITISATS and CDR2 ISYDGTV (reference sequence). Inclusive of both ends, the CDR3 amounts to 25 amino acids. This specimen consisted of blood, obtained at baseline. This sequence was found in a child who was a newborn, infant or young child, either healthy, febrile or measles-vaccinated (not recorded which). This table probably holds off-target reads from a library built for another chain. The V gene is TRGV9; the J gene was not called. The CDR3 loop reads CACDTGGSSSWDTRQMFFGTGIKLF.